This entry features one T cell receptor beta chain sequence. Antigen specificity is unknown. A multiplex PCR was run with 60 Vbeta primers and 13 Jbeta primers. Methods used by the authors: Some 80 million unique TCR beta chains, roughly 11 million shared, were counted in a later analysis. TCRdb's copy holds only in-frame clones and misses some; the assay was immunoSEQ multiplex PCR. V and J calls and clone size follow that table, whereas D and trimming were derived from the DNA. The sample has about 110,000 clones, 65% to 85% seen once; the top ten hold 2% to 3%. This sample is drawn from a study of cytomegalovirus exposure and HLA in healthy donors. Study-wide results and limits: The authors listed some 160 TCR beta chains as cytomegalovirus-associated. Three chains tied to CMV proved CMV antigen-specific in vitro.

Losses at the gene ends were 4 bases for V and 8 bases for J; bases not matched to a gene: 10. There are 16 residues in the CDR3. Per germline, CDR1 SEHNR and CDR2 FQNEAQ (reference sequence). The rearrangement links TRBV7-9 to TRBJ1-4; 10 nucleotides line up with TRBD1. Sequencing used PBMCs. The TCR sequence derives from a man in his late teens or twenties in good health and CMV-seronegative. CDR3 region: CASSWGPGQGSEKLFF. Written as DNA, the CDR3 is TGTGCCAGCAGCTGGGGGCCGGGACAGGGGAGCGAAAAACTGTTTTTT. Looking up the rest from reference TRBV7-9 and TRBJ1-4 gives the full variable domain: DTGVSQNPRHKITKRGQNVTFRCDPISEHNRLYWYRQTLGQGPEFLTYFQNEAQLEKSRLLSDRFSAERPKGSFSTLEIQRTEQGDSAMYLCASSWGPGQGSEKLFFGSGTQLSVL.